A selection of T cell receptor beta chains follows, all from one sample in a study of tumor-infiltrating lymphocytes in primary liver carcinoma. MiXCR, run by TCRdb on the multiplex PCR reads, gives a single entry per CDR3 protein. The sample lists about 120,000 distinct CDR3 sequences, 55% to 65% seen once, with about a tenth in the top ten. Sequencing was done on a sample of liver tumor tissue from sampling region 1. These TCRs come from a woman aged 55-75 years with primary liver carcinoma and hepatitis B virus infection. CDR3s include the opening cysteine and the closing phenylalanine or tryptophan. Each record gives: D gene, clone size, J gene, V gene, CDR3 DNA, CDR3 protein. A D gene is named only where the DNA matches it firmly. Where a row states a size, it is once, few, many or the class of an expanded clone; other rows omit it.

>TRBD2|.|TRBJ2-7|TRBV10-3
TGTGCCATCAGTGATAGGACTAGCGGGGGCTACAAGCAGTACTTC
CAISDRTSGGYKQYF
>.|few|TRBJ1-2|TRBV7-9
TGTGCCAGCAGCTTACAGCCCGCTAACTATGGCTACACCTTC
CASSLQPANYGYTF
>.|.|TRBJ1-1|TRBV30
TGTGCCTGGAGTCCCCCCTCTACCGCGAACACTGAAGCTTTCTTT
CAWSPPSTANTEAFF
>.|.|TRBJ1-1|TRBV7-3
TGTGCCAGCAGCTTAATCCCGGGGAACACTGAAGCTTTCTTT
CASSLIPGNTEAFF
>TRBD2|.|TRBJ2-3|TRBV12-3/TRBV12-4
TGTGCCAGCAGTCTTTCCGGGACTAGCGGGAGTTATACGCTTTATTTT
CASSLSGTSGSYTLYF
>.|many|TRBJ1-2|TRBV6-5
TGTGCCAGCAGTTCCTCCTGGGGGGAATTCTATGGCTACACCTTC
CASSSSWGEFYGYTF
>TRBD1|few|TRBJ2-1|TRBV11-2
TGTACCAGCAGCTTAGATTCATCCGGGACAGGGGGCCTTGAGCAGTTTTTC
CTSSLDSSGTGGLEQFF
>TRBD2|.|TRBJ2-1|TRBV11-2
TGTGCCAGCACCAGGAGACTAGCGGGAGTGCCGGGGGATGAGCGGTTCTTC
CASTRRLAGVPGDERFF
>.|.|TRBJ1-1|TRBV12-3/TRBV12-4
TGTGCCTGCAGCCGGGGCCTCATGGGGGCTTTCTTT
CACSRGLMGAFF
>.|few|TRBJ2-3|TRBV12-3/TRBV12-4
TGTGCCAACAGTTTGGTTCTGGGCGGGTCCGCAGATACGCAGTATTTT
CANSLVLGGSADTQYF
>.|many|TRBJ2-1|TRBV11-2
TGTGCCAGCAGCTCGGGACCAGGGCCCTACAATGAGCAGTTCTTC
CASSSGPGPYNEQFF
>TRBD2|.|TRBJ2-4|TRBV5-5
TGTGCCGGCAGTCCGGGACTAGCGGGACGGGGTCAGTACTTC
CAGSPGLAGRGQYF
>.|.|TRBJ2-5|TRBV11-2
TGTGCCAGCAGCTTAGGTTTGGTTAACCGGGGAGAGGGGGAGACCCAGTACTTC
CASSLGLVNRGEGETQYF
>.|.|TRBJ2-5|TRBV29-1
TGCAGCGTTCAAATACCTTTCCAAGAGACCCAGTACTTC
CSVQIPFQETQYF
>.|.|TRBJ1-3|TRBV11-2
TGTGCCAGTAGCTTAGATCCCGGACTGCAAAGCACCATATATTTT
CASSLDPGLQSTIYF
>.|.|TRBJ1-1|TRBV30
TGTGCCTGGAGCTTAACGATAAGCACTGAAGCTTTCTTT
CAWSLTISTEAFF
>.|many|TRBJ2-1|TRBV29-1
TGCAGCGTTGAGAAGGGCAGGGGGGTCAATGAGCAGTTCTTC
CSVEKGRGVNEQFF
>.|many|TRBJ2-2|TRBV12-5
TGTGCTAGTGGTTTGCCCCCTAACACCGGGGAGCTGTTTTTT
CASGLPPNTGELFF
>.|.|TRBJ2-4|TRBV5-1
TGCGCCAGCAGCTTGGGGGCATGGAGGGTCAAAAACATTCAGTACTTC
CASSLGAWRVKNIQYF
>.|.|TRBJ2-2|TRBV11-2
TGTGCCAGCAGCCTTCCACAAGGACCGACCCGGGAGCTGTTTTTT
CASSLPQGPTRELFF
>.|.|TRBJ2-7|TRBV14
TGTGCCAGCAGCCCAACACCCGGACAGCACTACGAGCAGAACTTC
CASSPTPGQHYEQNF
>TRBD1|.|TRBJ2-6|TRBV14
TGTGCCAGCAAAGCCCCCGGGACAGGGGCGTTCTCTGGGGCCAACGTCCTGACTTTC
CASKAPGTGAFSGANVLTF
>.|.|TRBJ2-3|TRBV11-2
TGTGCCAGCAGCTTAGGGATTCGTAAGGAAGGCACATATACGCAGTATTTT
CASSLGIRKEGTYTQYF
>.|many|TRBJ1-1|TRBV4-1
TGCGCCAGCAGCCAAGACCCCCAGGCCCCGAACACTGAAGCTTTCTTT
CASSQDPQAPNTEAFF
>.|many|TRBJ1-1|TRBV29-1
TGCAGCGTTGAACTAACGCCGATCACTGAAGCTTTCTTT
CSVELTPITEAFF
>TRBD2|.|TRBJ2-6|TRBV13
TGTGCCAGCAGTCCAAGCGGGAGGACGGGCCCTGGGGCCAACGTCCTGACTTTC
CASSPSGRTGPGANVLTF
>.|once|TRBJ2-5|TRBV11-2
TGTTCCAGCAGCGACTCACGAGGGGAGACCCAGTACTTC
CSSSDSRGETQYF
>.|.|TRBJ2-7|TRBV6-5
TGTGCCAGCAGCAAGACACTTACCTACGAACATTACTTC
CASSKTLTYEHYF
>TRBD1|.|TRBJ2-7|TRBV29-1
TGCAGCGCTGATGCGACAGGGGGCCACGAGCAGTACTTC
CSADATGGHEQYF
>.|.|TRBJ1-6|TRBV5-5
TGTGCCAGCAGGCCCGGAGGGGAAAATTCACCCCTCCACTTT
CASRPGGENSPLHF
>TRBD2|.|TRBJ2-1|TRBV11-1
TGTGCCAGCAGTTGTAACCTTGGACTAGCGGGAATAAATGAGCAGTTCTTC
CASSCNLGLAGINEQFF
>.|.|TRBJ1-5|TRBV7-6
TGTGCCAGCAGCTTCGCCGGGCCAAGCGTAAAACGGGGGGTATGGCAGCCCCAGCATTTT
CASSFAGPSVKRGVWQPQHF
>.|many|TRBJ2-7|TRBV5-6
TGTGCCAGCAGCCCGACGCCATACGAGCAGTACTTC
CASSPTPYEQYF
>.|.|TRBJ2-7|TRBV21-1
TGTGCCAGCACAGGGCACGAGCAGTACTTC
CASTGHEQYF
>.|.|TRBJ2-5|TRBV14
TGTGCCAGCAACCAAGCCCTGGTGGCACAAGAGACCCAGTACTTC
CASNQALVAQETQYF
>.|.|TRBJ2-1|TRBV11-2
TGTGCCAGCAGCTTCGAAGGGGACATGGCCTACAATGAGCAGTTCTTC
CASSFEGDMAYNEQFF
>.|.|TRBJ1-2|TRBV4-2
TGTACAAGCTGCCAAGAAGGGGGTACTCTTTATGGCTACACCTTC
CTSCQEGGTLYGYTF
>.|.|TRBJ2-7|TRBV6-5
TGTGCCAGCAACCTCACGACTACAGGTAGCCACGAGCAGTACTTC
CASNLTTTGSHEQYF
>.|.|TRBJ2-2|TRBV12-3/TRBV12-4
TGTGCCAGCAGTTTGGTCAACCCCGGGGAGCTGTTTTTT
CASSLVNPGELFF
>.|.|TRBJ1-2|TRBV10-3
TGTGCCATCAGTGGCGGGATCGGTGGCTACACCTTC
CAISGGIGGYTF
>TRBD2|.|TRBJ2-3|TRBV6-5
TGTGCCAGCGGTGCTAGCGGGCCAGGAACAGATACGCAGTATTTT
CASGASGPGTDTQYF
>.|many|TRBJ1-4|TRBV7-8
TGTGCCAGCAGCTTGGGATTGGGGGAAAAACTGTTTTTT
CASSLGLGEKLFF
>.|.|TRBJ2-2|TRBV5-8
TGTGCCAGCAGCTTGGTATTCCTGAACACCGGGGAGCTGCTTTTT
CASSLVFLNTGELLF
>.|many|TRBJ2-1|TRBV6-2/TRBV6-3
TGTGCCAGCAGTACAGGGGGGGGAAGACCCCATGAGCAGTTCTTC
CASSTGGGRPHEQFF
>.|many|TRBJ2-3|TRBV6-5
TGTGCCAGCAGTTTGGGCGGACTCTCCACAGATACGCAGTATTTT
CASSLGGLSTDTQYF
>.|many|TRBJ1-5|TRBV11-2
TGTGCCAGCAGCTCTGGGGACAATCAGCCCCAGCATTTT
CASSSGDNQPQHF
>.|.|TRBJ1-5|TRBV6-6
TGTGTCAGCAGAGTACAGGGTCTAAGCAATCAGCCCCAGCATTTT
CVSRVQGLSNQPQHF
>.|.|TRBJ2-2|TRBV11-1
TGTGCCAGCAGCGCCCGGCCATTCCTAGTTAACACAGGACAGCTGTTTTTT
CASSARPFLVNTGQLFF
>.|once|TRBJ2-5|TRBV11-3
TGTGCCAGCAGTTTATTCAGGGACGGCGGGACCCAGTGCTTC
CASSLFRDGGTQCF
>.|.|TRBJ2-3|TRBV4-2
TGTGCCAGCGGCCAAGATATGACGGGAGAAGCAGATACGCAGTATTTT
CASGQDMTGEADTQYF
>.|many|TRBJ1-5|TRBV6-5
TGTGCCAGCAGTTACCGGGGGGGCGTTCAGCCCCAGCATTTT
CASSYRGGVQPQHF
>TRBD1|.|TRBJ2-1|TRBV12-3/TRBV12-4
TGTGCCAGCATTCACCGACAGGGGGCGAACAATGAGCAGTTCTTC
CASIHRQGANNEQFF
>TRBD2|.|TRBJ2-7|TRBV11-3
TGTGCCAGCAACCCCGGGACTAACGGGAGCGAGCAGTACTTC
CASNPGTNGSEQYF
>.|few|TRBJ2-7|TRBV7-9
TGTGCCAGCAGCTCCCCAGGGAACTCCTACGAGCAGTACTTC
CASSSPGNSYEQYF
>TRBD2|.|TRBJ2-2|TRBV28
TGTGCCAGCAGTTTTCCAGCGGGGGGGCTCGCCGGGGAGCTGTTTTTT
CASSFPAGGLAGELFF